This T cell receptor beta chain appears in the sequencing data of a study of long-term antiretroviral therapy in people with HIV. Study-level points and caveats: Repertoire composition at all time points was dominated by clones that had expanded before ART. Diversity increased after ART yet remained lower than in transplant donor controls. Blood dates from the mid-2000s to the late 2010s, possibly under older ART regimens.

Within the sample, this clone is medium-sized (0.01 to 0.1%). Antigen: not known. Survey-level immunoSEQ v3.0 assays were run. Clones were sequenced by immunoSEQ multiplex PCR, and TCRdb holds only the in-frame ones, with some missing. The table has around 7,900 clones, approximately 80% seen once; the top ten hold 15% to 20%. This CDR3 region has 16 residues. Trimming pared 0 bases from V and 0 bases from J, leaving 10 bases between. Germline-derived CDR1 and CDR2 are SGHRS and YFSETQ. Each participant with HIV received care in the United States. The TCR was taken from a man between 40 and 49 years old with HIV. The sequences come from unsorted PBMCs, collected 0.1 years after starting antiretroviral therapy. This chain connects TRBV5-1 to TRBJ1-3, with a weak D call TRBD1 (6 bases). The DNA for the CDR3 is TGCGCCAGCAGCTTGGCCTCGGGACACTCTGGAAACACCATATATTTT. Its protein is CASSLASGHSGNTIYF.